The next 28 T cell receptor beta chains were all read from a single sample in a study of radiotherapy plus CTLA-4 blockade in lung cancer. Libraries were prepared by immunoSEQ multiplex PCR; TCRdb keeps only in-frame clonotypes and omits some of them. The sample contains around 53,000 clones, approximately 86% of which appear only once. The material sequenced was peripheral blood, taken from a patient treated with radiotherapy plus ipilimumab. These TCRs come from a human donor with non-small cell lung cancer that progressed on radiotherapy plus ipilimumab. Some clones in this sample may be carry-over from other donors' samples.

V gene TRBV6-6 combines with J gene TRBJ1-5; the D gene is possibly TRBD1 (6 bases). The CDR3 loop spans 12 amino acids. Germline CDR1 is MNHNY and CDR2 is SVGAGI (reference sequence). V dropped 6 bases and J dropped 4 bases, with 7 bases sitting between them. CDR3: CASRTGNQPQHF. CDR3 DNA sequence: TGTGCCAGCAGAACAGGGAATCAGCCCCAGCATTTT.

The genes are TRBV5-1 and TRBJ1-1, with a possible D match to TRBD1 (6 bases). The CDR3 is made up of 15 amino acids. V was clipped by 0 bases and J by 3 bases, with 12 bases between them. Germline V CDR1 and CDR2: SGHRS, YFSETQ. The CDR3 DNA is TGCGCCAGCAGCTTGGAGGGGGGGTCTTACACTGAAGCTTTCTTT. This gives the protein CASSLEGGSYTEAFF.

This sequence joins TRBV4-3 and TRBJ1-4; the D is unclear. CDR3 length: 15 amino acids. Germline V gene lookup returns CDR1 LGHNA and CDR2 YSLEER. V was clipped by 0 bases and J by 5 bases, with 10 bases between them. CDR3 coding DNA: TGCGCCAGCAGCCAAGAAGACATTTCGAATGAAAAACTGTTTTTT. This codes for CASSQEDISNEKLFF.

The chain recombines TRBV5-1 with TRBJ2-3; 8 bases line up with TRBD1. The V and J ends lost 7 bases and 5 bases, in that order; junction bases with no gene match: 9. The CDR3 totals 14 residues. From germline, CDR1 is SGHRS and CDR2 YFSETQ. CDR3 sequence: CASYRDRQIDTQYF. The CDR3 DNA reads as TGCGCCAGCTACCGGGACAGGCAGATAGATACGCAGTATTTT.

This rearrangement joins TRBV9 to TRBJ2-7, with D tentatively TRBD2 (6 bases). CDR3 size: 14 residues. V was trimmed by 7 bases and J by 0 bases, leaving 14 bases between them. Germline V gene lookup returns CDR1 SGDLS and CDR2 YYNGEE. The CDR3 sequence: CASGPGAPSYEQYF. The CDR3 nucleotides are TGTGCCAGCGGACCGGGAGCCCCCTCCTACGAGCAGTACTTC. Combining the CDR3 with reference TRBV9 and TRBJ2-7 gives the whole variable domain DSGVTQTPKHLITATGQRVTLRCSPRSGDLSVYWYQQSLDQGLQFLIQYYNGEERAKGNILERFSAQQFPDLHSELNLSSLELGDSALYFCASGPGAPSYEQYFGPGTRLTVT.

The chain uses TRBV11-2 and TRBJ2-1, with 14 bases that match TRBD2. This CDR3 region has 18 residues. V shed 3 bases and J 0 bases; nucleotides not matched to a gene: 4. Germline lookup yields CDR1 SGHAT and CDR2 FQNNGV. The CDR3, as DNA: TGTGCCAGCAGCTTTACCGGGACTAGCGGGAGCTCCTACAATGAGCAGTTCTTC. Translated: CASSFTGTSGSSYNEQFF. The entire variable domain, with the rest obtained from reference TRBV11-2 and TRBJ2-1, is as follows: EAGVAQSPRYKIIEKRQSVAFWCNPISGHATLYWYQQILGQGPKLLIQFQNNGVVDDSQLPKDRFSAERLKGVDSTLKIQPAKLEDSAVYLCASSFTGTSGSSYNEQFFGPGTRLTVL.

The chain carries TRBV4-3 and TRBJ2-1, with TRBD2 as a possible D gene (6 bases). The germline V and J ends were trimmed by 0 bases and 6 bases, with 12 bases remaining between them. The germline gives CDR1 LGHNA, CDR2 YSLEER. The CDR3 has 15 residues. CDR3 residues: CASSQDYGGSNEQFF. The CDR3 DNA follows: TGCGCCAGCAGCCAAGATTACGGAGGGTCCAATGAGCAGTTCTTC.

The rearrangement links TRBV2 to TRBJ1-4; the D gene is possibly TRBD1 (6 bases). This CDR3 contains 13 residues. Looked up from germline, CDR1 is SNHLY and CDR2 is FYNNEI. V lost 10 bases and J lost 8, with 17 bases in between. CDR3 residues: CATSGDDREKLFF. The CDR3 DNA reads TGTGCCACCTCAGGGGACGATCGGGAAAAACTGTTTTTT.

The rearrangement joins TRBV4-2 to TRBJ1-2, with D unclear. This CDR3 has 14 residues. The germline V gene has CDR1 LGHNA and CDR2 YNFKEQ. Trimming took 0 bases from V and 8 from J, leaving 13 bases between them. The CDR3 is CASSQDDSVRGYTF. For the CDR3, the DNA is TGTGCCAGCAGCCAAGATGACTCCGTACGAGGCTACACCTTC.

This sequence joins TRBV2 and TRBJ2-7; TRBD2 matches 8 bases. V was pared by 8 bases and J by 2 bases, with 5 bases of the junction left unmatched. This CDR3 spans 13 amino acids. The germline CDR1 and CDR2 sequences are SNHLY and FYNNEI. The CDR3 nucleotides read TGTGCCAGCTGCGGGGGGACCACCTACGAGCAGTACTTC. This codes for CASCGGTTYEQYF.

V and J are TRBV27 and TRBJ1-1, with 8 bases lining up with TRBD1. The CDR3 runs to 12 residues. Germline V CDR1 and CDR2: MNHEY, SMNVEV (reference sequence). Trimming at V came to 6 bases and at J to 9 bases, leaving 6 bases not matched to a gene. The CDR3 protein is CASSTRDRQAFF. The CDR3 DNA reads TGTGCCAGCAGCACCAGGGACAGGCAAGCTTTCTTT.

This chain uses TRBV6-4 with TRBJ2-1, with TRBD2 identical over 16 bases. V lost 4 bases, J lost 9 bases, and 6 bases stayed unmatched. The CDR3 has 16 residues. Germline CDR1 is MRHNA and CDR2 is SNTAGT. CDR3 sequence reads: CASSAGTSGGAREQFF. CDR3 sequence (DNA): TGTGCCAGCAGTGCCGGGACTAGCGGGGGGGCTCGTGAGCAGTTCTTC.

The chain carries TRBV6-1 and TRBJ1-2; TRBD1 aligns across 8 bases. Germline V gene lookup returns CDR1 MNHNS and CDR2 SASEGT. The CDR3 is 14 amino acids. The trim removed 2 bases at V and 9 bases at J, leaving 8 bases unmatched. The CDR3 bases are TGTGCCAGCAGTGAAAGGCAGGGGGCGATGAGCTACACCTTC. It codes for CASSERQGAMSYTF.

The chain uses TRBV7-6 and TRBJ1-1, with a possible D match to TRBD1 (5 bases). Trimming left V 8 bases short and J 7 bases short, with 14 bases between. This CDR3 has 12 residues. Germline loops: CDR1 SGHVS, CDR2 FNYEAQ. The CDR3 here is CASSFGGGEAFF. CDR3 nucleotides: TGTGCCAGCTCCTTCGGGGGTGGTGAAGCTTTCTTT.

V and J are TRBV18 and TRBJ1-1; 8 bases are a match to TRBD1. Germline-derived CDR1 and CDR2 are KGHSH and LQKENI. The CDR3 covers 14 residues. V dropped 5 bases and J dropped 1; count of bases not matched to a gene: 3. CDR3 sequence reads: CASSSGQGNTEAFF. The CDR3 DNA is TGTGCCAGCTCATCCGGACAGGGGAACACTGAAGCTTTCTTT.

This clone was detected only a few times. V is TRBV5-1 and J is TRBJ1-5, with a tentative D call TRBD1 (5 bases). CDR3 length equals 15 residues. The germline V gene has CDR1 SGHRS and CDR2 YFSETQ. V lost 4 bases to trimming and J lost 3 bases, with 14 bases between them. For the CDR3, the DNA is TGCGCCAGCAGCCCAGGGTCCCTGAACAATCAGCCCCAGCATTTT. Its translation is CASSPGSLNNQPQHF.

The CDR3 coding sequence is TGCGCCAGCAGCCCCGGTGCAGGGGTAACTAACTATGGCTACACCTTC. This translates into CASSPGAGVTNYGYTF. V is TRBV5-1 and J is TRBJ1-2; perhaps TRBD1 as D (6 bases). Germline-derived CDR1 and CDR2 are SGHRS and YFSETQ. The CDR3 spans 16 residues. Trimming took off 4 bases at V and 0 bases at J, with 16 bases between the two ends.

The chain links TRBV14 to TRBJ2-7; 10 bases match TRBD2. The CDR3 has 17 residues. Germline V gives CDR1 SGHDN, CDR2 FVKESK. V was clipped by 0 bases and J by 4 bases; unmatched bases: 9. This chain's CDR3 is CASSQEVRAGGQYEQYF. The CDR3 nucleotides read TGTGCCAGCAGCCAAGAGGTTCGAGCGGGAGGGCAGTACGAGCAGTACTTC.

This clone has only one observation. The V call is TRBV7-9, the J call TRBJ2-2; 7 bases fit TRBD1. The CDR3 contains 15 residues. CDR1 is SEHNR and CDR2 is FQNEAQ in the germline V gene (reference sequence). Unmatched junction bases numbered 9, after V lost 5 bases and J lost 6 bases. The CDR3 region has the DNA TGTGCCAGCAGCCGGTACAGTCAGGGGGCCGGGGAGCTGTTTTTT. This codes for CASSRYSQGAGELFF.

The chain recombines TRBV18 with TRBJ1-1, with 7 bases identical to TRBD1. The germline V gene encodes CDR1 KGHSH and CDR2 LQKENI. The CDR3 loop spans 13 amino acids. V shed 6 bases, J shed 5 bases, and the junction held 6 bases outside the gene matches. The CDR3 reads CASSPDRVTEAFF. The CDR3 coding sequence is TGTGCCAGCTCCCCCGACAGGGTTACTGAAGCTTTCTTT.

The rearrangement links TRBV4-3 to TRBJ2-7, with TRBD1 as a possible D gene (5 bases). The CDR3 contains 14 residues. V was cut by 3 bases and J by 3 bases, with 12 bases left in between. In germline, CDR1 is LGHNA, CDR2 YSLEER. CDR3 sequence (DNA): TGCGCCAGCAGCCAGGCCCCGACAGACTACGAGCAGTACTTC. Encoded protein: CASSQAPTDYEQYF.

The genes are TRBV12-5 and TRBJ1-1; the match to TRBD1 covers 8 bases. Germline V lookup: CDR1 LGHNT, CDR2 FRNRAP. The ends lost 1 base at V and 10 bases at J; junction bases unmatched: 5. The CDR3 loop spans 13 amino acids. The CDR3 is CASGLDRGDGAFF. CDR3 DNA: TGTGCTAGTGGTTTGGACAGGGGGGACGGAGCTTTCTTT.

About this clone: The junction does not match germline at one end; this may be a read error. The rearrangement uses TRBV5-1 and TRBJ2-3, with 9 bases aligning to TRBD2. This CDR3 has 15 amino acids. Germline V gene lookup returns CDR1 SGHRS and CDR2 YFSETQ. For the CDR3, the DNA is TGCGCCAGCAGCTTAACCGGGACTAGCAGAGATACGCAGTATTTT. It encodes CASSLTGTSRDTQYF.

The genes are TRBV6-1 and TRBJ2-2; 8 nucleotides agree with TRBD1. The CDR3 sequence is 14 residues long. V trimming: 6 bases; J trimming: 7 bases; junction bases outside the gene matches: 7. Per the germline V gene, CDR1 is MNHNS and CDR2 is SASEGT. The CDR3 is CASRTTGGVGELFF. CDR3 DNA sequence: TGTGCCAGCAGAACAACAGGGGGAGTCGGGGAGCTGTTTTTT.

The chain uses TRBV7-2 and TRBJ2-7; 7 bases align to TRBD1. After removal of 1 base from V and 6 bases from J, the junction contained 6 bases not matched to a gene. CDR3 length: 14 residues. CDR1 is SGHTA and CDR2 is FQGNSA in the germline V gene. The CDR3 region is CASSLGAGGSEQYF. The CDR3 nucleotides are TGTGCCAGCAGCTTAGGGGCAGGGGGAAGCGAGCAGTACTTC.

This clone has a single count. This chain uses TRBV30 with TRBJ2-7, with D possibly matching TRBD1 (5 bases). This CDR3 has 11 residues. V was shortened by 3 bases and J by 6 bases, with 9 bases between the two germline ends. Germline assignment: CDR1 GTSNPN and CDR2 SVGIG (reference sequence). The CDR3 DNA reads as TGTGCCTGGAGAGCAGGGATCGAGCAGTACTTC. Its protein is CAWRAGIEQYF. Together with reference TRBV30 and TRBJ2-7, the CDR3 gives the full variable domain: SQTIHQWPATLVQPVGSPLSLECTVEGTSNPNLYWYRQAAGRGLQLLFYSVGIGQISSEVPQNLSASRPQDRQFILSSKKLLLSDSGFYLCAWRAGIEQYFGPGTRLTVT.

The rearrangement uses TRBV6-6 and TRBJ1-2; D not resolved. The length of the CDR3 is 10 residues. Germline CDR1 reads MNHNY; CDR2 reads SVGAGI (reference sequence). With 7 bases removed from V and 7 bases from J, the gap between germline ends came to 7 bases. CDR3 coding DNA: TGTGCCAGCATGCGGGTTGGCTACACCTTC. Encoded protein: CASMRVGYTF.

CDR3 residues: CATSRDIQGSTDTQYF. CDR3 coding DNA: TGTGCCACCAGCAGAGATATCCAGGGGAGCACAGATACGCAGTATTTT. V gene TRBV15 combines with J gene TRBJ2-3; possibly TRBD1 for D (6 bases). V was shortened by 0 bases and J by 0 bases, with 10 bases between the two germline ends. CDR1 LNHNV and CDR2 YYDKDF come from the germline V gene (reference sequence). The CDR3 is 16 residues long. Looking up the rest from reference TRBV15 and TRBJ2-3 gives the full variable domain: DAMVIQNPRYQVTQFGKPVTLSCSQTLNHNVMYWYQQKSSQAPKLLFHYYDKDFNNEADTPDNFQSRRPNTSFCFLDIRSPGLGDTAMYLCATSRDIQGSTDTQYFGPGTRLTVL.